This T cell receptor beta chain was observed in a study of human thymus T cells. General study results and limits: There were highly overlapping thymic repertoires among unrelated individuals, as related research reported.

This CDR3 has 15 amino acids. Per germline, CDR1 KGHSH and CDR2 LQKENI. Trimming removed 3 bases at V and 0 bases at J, with 11 bases between. Data came from immunoSEQ multiplex PCR; TCRdb stores just in-frame clones and leaves some out. This sample has tens of thousands of clones, with roughly 96% found just once. Thymus specimens were resections from corrective heart surgery. Turning to this clone: What it binds is not known.

Sequenced sample: thymus tissue. This clonotype was obtained from a boy in the first two years of life with a congenital heart defect but otherwise immunologically healthy. The chain couples TRBV18 to TRBJ1-2; possibly TRBD1 for D (5 bases). CDR3 sequence (DNA): TGTGCCAGCTCACCCTCAGGGTTAGCTAACTATGGCTACACCTTC. It translates to CASSPSGLANYGYTF.